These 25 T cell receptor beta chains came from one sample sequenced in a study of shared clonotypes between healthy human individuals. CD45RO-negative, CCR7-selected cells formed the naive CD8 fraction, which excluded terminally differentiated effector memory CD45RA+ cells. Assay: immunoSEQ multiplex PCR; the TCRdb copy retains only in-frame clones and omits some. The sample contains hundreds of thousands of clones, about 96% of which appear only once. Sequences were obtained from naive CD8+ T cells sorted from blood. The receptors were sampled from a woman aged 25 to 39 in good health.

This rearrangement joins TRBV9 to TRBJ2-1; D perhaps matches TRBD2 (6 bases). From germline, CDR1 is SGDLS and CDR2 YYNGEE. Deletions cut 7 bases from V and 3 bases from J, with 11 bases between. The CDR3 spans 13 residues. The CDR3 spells CASGPGGYNEQFF. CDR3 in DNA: TGTGCCAGCGGTCCCGGGGGCTACAATGAGCAGTTCTTC.

The CDR3: CASSPAGTSIETQYF. DNA for the CDR3: TGTGCCAGCAGCCCAGCCGGGACTAGTATAGAGACCCAGTACTTC. This chain joins TRBV7-9 and TRBJ2-5; 8 bases agree with TRBD2. Germline CDR1 and CDR2: SEHNR and FQNEAQ (reference sequence). This CDR3 spans 15 amino acids. After removal of 5 bases from V and 4 bases from J, the junction contained 9 bases not matched to a gene.

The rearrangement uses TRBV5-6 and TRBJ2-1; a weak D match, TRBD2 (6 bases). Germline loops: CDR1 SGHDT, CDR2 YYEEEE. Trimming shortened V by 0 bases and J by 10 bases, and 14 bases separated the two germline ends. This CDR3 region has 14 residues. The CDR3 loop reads CASSLVLFGGEQFF. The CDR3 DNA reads TGTGCCAGCAGCTTGGTCCTTTTCGGAGGGGAGCAGTTCTTC.

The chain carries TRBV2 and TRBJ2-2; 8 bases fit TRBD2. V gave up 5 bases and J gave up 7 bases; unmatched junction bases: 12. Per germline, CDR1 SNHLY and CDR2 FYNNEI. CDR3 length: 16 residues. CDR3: CASSPGTRRLDGELFF. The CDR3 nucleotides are TGTGCCAGCAGTCCCGGGACTAGGAGATTGGACGGGGAGCTGTTTTTT. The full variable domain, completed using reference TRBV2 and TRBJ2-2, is EPEVTQTPSHQVTQMGQEVILRCVPISNHLYFYWYRQILGQKVEFLVSFYNNEISEKSEIFDDQFSVERPDGSNFTLKIRSTKLEDSAMYFCASSPGTRRLDGELFFGEGSRLTVL.

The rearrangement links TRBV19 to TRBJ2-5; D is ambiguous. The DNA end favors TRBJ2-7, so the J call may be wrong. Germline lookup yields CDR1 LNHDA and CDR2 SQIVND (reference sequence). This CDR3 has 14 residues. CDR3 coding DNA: TGTGCCAGTAGTATCGGCAGGCCCACCTACGAGCAGTACTTC. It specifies CASSIGRPTYEQYF.

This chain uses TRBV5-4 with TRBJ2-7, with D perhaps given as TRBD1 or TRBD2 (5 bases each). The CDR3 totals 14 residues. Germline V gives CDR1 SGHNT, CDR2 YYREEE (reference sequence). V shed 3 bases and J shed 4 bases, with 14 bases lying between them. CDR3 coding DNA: TGTGCCAGCAGCTCCGGGACGGGATTTTACGAGCAGTACTTC. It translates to CASSSGTGFYEQYF.

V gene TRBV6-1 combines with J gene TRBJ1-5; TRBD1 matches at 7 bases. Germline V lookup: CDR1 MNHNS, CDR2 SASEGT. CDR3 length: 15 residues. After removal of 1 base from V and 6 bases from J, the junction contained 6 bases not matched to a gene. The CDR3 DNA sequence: TGTGCCAGCAGTGAAGACAGGGGAAGTAGTCAGCCCCAGCATTTT. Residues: CASSEDRGSSQPQHF.

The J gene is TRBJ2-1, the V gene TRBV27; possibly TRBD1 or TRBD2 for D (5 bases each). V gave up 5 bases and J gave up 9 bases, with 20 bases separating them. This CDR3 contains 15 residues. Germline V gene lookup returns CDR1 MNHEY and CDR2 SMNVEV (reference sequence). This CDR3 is CASSPRFEGRFEQFF. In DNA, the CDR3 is TGTGCCAGCAGTCCCAGATTCGAGGGGAGATTTGAGCAGTTCTTC.

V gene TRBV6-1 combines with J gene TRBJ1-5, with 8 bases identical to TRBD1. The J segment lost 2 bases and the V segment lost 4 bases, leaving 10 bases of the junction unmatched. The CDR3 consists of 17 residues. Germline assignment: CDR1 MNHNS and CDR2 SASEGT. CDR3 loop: CASSGGQDYGGNQPQHF. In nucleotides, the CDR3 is TGTGCCAGCAGTGGGGGACAGGACTACGGAGGCAATCAGCCCCAGCATTTT.

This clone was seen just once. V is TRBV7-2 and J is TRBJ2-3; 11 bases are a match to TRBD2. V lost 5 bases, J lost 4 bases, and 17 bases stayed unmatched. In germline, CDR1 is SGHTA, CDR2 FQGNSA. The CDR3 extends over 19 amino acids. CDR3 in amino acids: CASSPGWFSGRASPDTQYF. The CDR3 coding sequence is TGTGCCAGCAGCCCCGGGTGGTTTAGCGGGAGGGCCTCGCCAGATACGCAGTATTTT.

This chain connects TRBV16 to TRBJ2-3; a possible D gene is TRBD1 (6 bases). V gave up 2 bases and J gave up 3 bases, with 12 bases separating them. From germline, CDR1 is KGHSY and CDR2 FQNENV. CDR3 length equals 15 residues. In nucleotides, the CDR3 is TGTGCCAGCAGCCAAGGGGGCGTTGGTACAGATACGCAGTATTTT. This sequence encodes CASSQGGVGTDTQYF.

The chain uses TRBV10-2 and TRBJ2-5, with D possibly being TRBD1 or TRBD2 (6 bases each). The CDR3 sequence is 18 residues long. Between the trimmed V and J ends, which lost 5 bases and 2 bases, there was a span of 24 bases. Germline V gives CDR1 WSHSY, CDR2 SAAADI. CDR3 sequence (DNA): TGCGCCAGCAGTTGGGGGGCCTCGGGACGGCCGATACAAGAGACCCAGTACTTC. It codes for CASSWGASGRPIQETQYF.

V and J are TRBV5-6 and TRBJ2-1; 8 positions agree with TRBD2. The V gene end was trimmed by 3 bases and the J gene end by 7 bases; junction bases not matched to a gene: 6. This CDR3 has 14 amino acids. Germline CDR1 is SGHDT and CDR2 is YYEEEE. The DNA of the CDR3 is TGTGCCAGCAGCTCAGGACTAGCATGGAATGAGCAGTTCTTC. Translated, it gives CASSSGLAWNEQFF.

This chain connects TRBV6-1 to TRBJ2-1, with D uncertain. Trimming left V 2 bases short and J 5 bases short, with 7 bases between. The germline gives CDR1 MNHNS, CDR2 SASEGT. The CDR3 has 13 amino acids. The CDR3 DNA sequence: TGTGCCAGCAGTGAATCGCCCCACAATGAGCAGTTCTTC. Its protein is CASSESPHNEQFF.

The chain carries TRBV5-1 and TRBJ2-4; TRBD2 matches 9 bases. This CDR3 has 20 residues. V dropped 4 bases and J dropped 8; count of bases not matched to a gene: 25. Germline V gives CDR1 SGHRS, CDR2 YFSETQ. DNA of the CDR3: TGCGCCAGCAGCGTCCCCCCACTAGCGGGTAGGAAAGGGACAACGGACATTCAGTACTTC. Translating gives CASSVPPLAGRKGTTDIQYF.

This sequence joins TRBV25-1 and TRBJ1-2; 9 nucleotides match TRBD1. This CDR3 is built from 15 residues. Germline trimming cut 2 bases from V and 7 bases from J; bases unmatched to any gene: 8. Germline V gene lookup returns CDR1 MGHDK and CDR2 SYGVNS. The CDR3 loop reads CASSEKTGGFSGYTF. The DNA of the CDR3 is TGTGCCAGCAGTGAAAAGACAGGGGGTTTCTCTGGCTACACCTTC.

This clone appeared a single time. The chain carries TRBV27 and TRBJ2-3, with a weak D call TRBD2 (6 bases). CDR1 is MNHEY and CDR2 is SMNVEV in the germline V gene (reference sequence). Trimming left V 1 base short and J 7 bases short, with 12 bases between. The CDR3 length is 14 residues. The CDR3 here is CASSLLRERNTQYF. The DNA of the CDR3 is TGTGCCAGCAGTTTATTACGGGAGAGGAATACGCAGTATTTT.

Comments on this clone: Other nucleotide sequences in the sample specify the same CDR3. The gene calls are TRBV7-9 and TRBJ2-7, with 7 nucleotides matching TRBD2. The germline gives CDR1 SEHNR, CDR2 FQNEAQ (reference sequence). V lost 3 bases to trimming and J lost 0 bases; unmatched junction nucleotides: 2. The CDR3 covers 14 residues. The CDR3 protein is CASSFGGSSYEQYF. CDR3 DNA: TGTGCCAGCAGCTTTGGCGGGAGCTCCTACGAGCAGTACTTC.

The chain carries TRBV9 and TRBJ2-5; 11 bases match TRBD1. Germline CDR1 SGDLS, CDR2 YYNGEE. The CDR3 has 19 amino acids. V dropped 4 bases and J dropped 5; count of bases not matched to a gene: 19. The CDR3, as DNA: TGTGCCAGCAGCCCGCCTTGGGGGGGGACAGGGGGAAAGAGTGAGACCCAGTACTTC. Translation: CASSPPWGGTGGKSETQYF.

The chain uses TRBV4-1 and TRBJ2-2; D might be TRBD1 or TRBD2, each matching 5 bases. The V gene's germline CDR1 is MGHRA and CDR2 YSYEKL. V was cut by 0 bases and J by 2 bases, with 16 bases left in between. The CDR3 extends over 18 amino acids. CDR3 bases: TGCGCCAGCAGCCAAGATAACCTATGGGACGTTAACACCGGGGAGCTGTTTTTT. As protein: CASSQDNLWDVNTGELFF.

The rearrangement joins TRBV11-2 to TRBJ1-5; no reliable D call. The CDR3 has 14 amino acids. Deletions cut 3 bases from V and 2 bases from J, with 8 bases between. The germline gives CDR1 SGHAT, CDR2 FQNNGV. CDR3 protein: CASSFGRGNQPQHF. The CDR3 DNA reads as TGTGCCAGCAGCTTCGGACGGGGCAATCAGCCCCAGCATTTT.

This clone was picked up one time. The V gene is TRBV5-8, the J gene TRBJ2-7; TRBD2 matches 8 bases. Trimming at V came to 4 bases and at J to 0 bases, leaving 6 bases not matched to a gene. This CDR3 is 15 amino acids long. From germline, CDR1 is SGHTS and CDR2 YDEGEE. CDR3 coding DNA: TGTGCCAGCAGCCCCCCGGGGACTAGCTCCTACGAGCAGTACTTC. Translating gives CASSPPGTSSYEQYF.

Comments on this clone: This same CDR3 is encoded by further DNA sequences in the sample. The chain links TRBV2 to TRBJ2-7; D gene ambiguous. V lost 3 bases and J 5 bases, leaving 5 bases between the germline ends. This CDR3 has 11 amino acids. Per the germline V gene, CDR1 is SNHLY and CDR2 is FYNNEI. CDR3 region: CASSEGNEQYF. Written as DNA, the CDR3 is TGTGCCAGCAGTGAGGGCAACGAGCAGTACTTC.

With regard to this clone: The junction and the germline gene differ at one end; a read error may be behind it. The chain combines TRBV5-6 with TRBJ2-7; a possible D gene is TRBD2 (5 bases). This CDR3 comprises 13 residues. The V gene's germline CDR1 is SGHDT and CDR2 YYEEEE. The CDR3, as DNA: TGTGCCAGCAGCCTAGGGAGCCTCTACGGGCAGTACTTC. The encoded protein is CASSLGSLYGQYF.

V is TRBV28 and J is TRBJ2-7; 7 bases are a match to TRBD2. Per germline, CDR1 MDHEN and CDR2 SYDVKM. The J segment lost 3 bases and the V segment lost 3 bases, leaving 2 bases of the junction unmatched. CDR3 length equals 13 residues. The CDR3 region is CASSFRGVYEQYF. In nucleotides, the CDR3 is TGTGCCAGCAGTTTTCGGGGGGTCTACGAGCAGTACTTC.